The source of this T cell receptor (beta chain) is a study of blood T cell repertoires in COVID-19. Study background: The United States, Italy and Spain supplied acute and convalescent COVID-19 samples.

Assay used: immunoSEQ multiplex PCR; TCRdb lists only in-frame clones, some missing. The sample carries about 51,000 clones, around 90% recorded once. The J segment lost 4 bases and the V segment lost 3 bases, leaving 3 bases of the junction unmatched. CDR1 and CDR2 from the germline V gene are SGHTA and FQGTGA. The CDR3 sequence is 15 residues long. The chain couples TRBV7-3 to TRBJ2-3; TRBD2 aligns across 11 bases. Sequenced sample: peripheral blood. The sequence was obtained from a man aged 50 to 59 with acute or convalescent COVID-19. The CDR3 loop is CASSFSGGAADTQYF. The CDR3 DNA reads TGTGCCAGCAGCTTTAGCGGGGGGGCCGCAGATACGCAGTATTTT. Variable domain in full (rest from reference TRBV7-3 and TRBJ2-3): GAGVSQTPSNKVTEKGKYVELRCDPISGHTALYWYRQSLGQGPEFLIYFQGTGAADDSGLPNDRFFAVRPEGSVSTLKIQRTERGDSAVYLCASSFSGGAADTQYFGPGTRLTVL.